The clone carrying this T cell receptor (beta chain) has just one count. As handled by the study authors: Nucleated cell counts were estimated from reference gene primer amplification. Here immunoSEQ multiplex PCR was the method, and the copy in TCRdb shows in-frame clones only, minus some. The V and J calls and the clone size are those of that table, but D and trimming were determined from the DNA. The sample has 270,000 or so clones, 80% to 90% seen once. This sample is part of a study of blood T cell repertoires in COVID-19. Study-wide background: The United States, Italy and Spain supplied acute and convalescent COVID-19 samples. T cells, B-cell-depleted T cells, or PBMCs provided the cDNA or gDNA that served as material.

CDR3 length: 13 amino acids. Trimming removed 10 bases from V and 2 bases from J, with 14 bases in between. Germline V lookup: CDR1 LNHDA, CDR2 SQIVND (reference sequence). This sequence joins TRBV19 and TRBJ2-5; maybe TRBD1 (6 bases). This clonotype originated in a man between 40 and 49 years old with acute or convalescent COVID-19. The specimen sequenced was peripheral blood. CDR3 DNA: TGTGCCACCCTAGACAGGTCGCAAGAGACCCAGTACTTC. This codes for CATLDRSQETQYF.